Shown below are 32 T cell receptor beta chains from a single sample sequenced in a study of shared clonotypes between healthy human individuals. The method was immunoSEQ multiplex PCR; TCRdb's version includes in-frame clones alone and lacks a portion of them. This sample has about 2,200,000 clones, with about 92% found just once. CD45RO-negative, CCR7-positively selected cells formed the naive CD8 fraction, excluding terminally differentiated effector memory CD45RA+ cells. The sample was naive CD8+ T cells from PBMCs. These receptors were collected from a man between 18 and 29 years old in good health. Some clones in this sample may be carry-over from other donors' samples.

The chain couples TRBV4-1 to TRBJ1-4, with TRBD1 matching 10 bases. CDR1 and CDR2 (germline): MGHRA, YSYEKL. After removal of 2 bases from V and 4 bases from J, the junction contained 16 bases not matched to a gene. The CDR3 is 20 amino acids. This CDR3 reads CASSQLPVPGQGLINEKLFF. CDR3 coding DNA: TGCGCCAGCAGCCAACTTCCTGTTCCGGGACAGGGGCTCATTAATGAAAAACTGTTTTTT.

V gene TRBV9 combines with J gene TRBJ1-1; 7 bases fit TRBD1. This CDR3 has 15 residues. The J segment lost 4 bases and the V segment lost 0 bases, leaving 6 bases of the junction unmatched. Germline V CDR1 and CDR2: SGDLS, YYNGEE. CDR3 nucleotide sequence: TGTGCCAGCAGCGTAGACAGGGGCGGGAGCACTGAAGCTTTCTTT. Translating gives CASSVDRGGSTEAFF.

V is TRBV5-4 and J is TRBJ2-3; 7 positions match TRBD2. V shed 4 bases, J shed 2 bases, and the junction held 10 bases outside the gene matches. The CDR3 length is 16 residues. CDR1 is SGHNT, CDR2 YYREEE, per germline (reference sequence). This chain's CDR3 is CASSRAGLPNTDTQYF. The CDR3 DNA reads as TGTGCCAGCAGCCGCGCGGGACTACCCAACACAGATACGCAGTATTTT.

This clone was detected only a few times. The chain joins TRBV5-1 to TRBJ1-1; D is unresolved. This CDR3 contains 15 residues. The V and J ends lost 2 bases and 0 bases respectively, with 11 bases between them. CDR1 and CDR2 from the germline V gene are SGHRS and YFSETQ. CDR3 amino acids: CASSFTSPLNTEAFF. The CDR3, as DNA: TGCGCCAGCAGCTTCACAAGTCCACTGAACACTGAAGCTTTCTTT.

This chain links TRBV21-1 with TRBJ2-7; the DNA was not compared with TRBD1, the D call given in the table. TRBV21-1 is a documented pseudogene. This CDR3 spans 12 amino acids. This CDR3 is CASSWTGGEQYF. DNA for the CDR3: TGTGCCAGCAGCTGGACAGGGGGCGAGCAGTACTTC.

This clone was counted a single time. The chain recombines TRBV27 with TRBJ1-4; the match to TRBD1 covers 7 bases. The CDR3 runs to 17 residues. The J segment lost 2 bases and the V segment lost 8 bases, leaving 14 bases of the junction unmatched. Per germline, CDR1 MNHEY and CDR2 SMNVEV (reference sequence). This CDR3 is CASPPARGRCTNEKLFF. The CDR3 nucleotides read TGTGCCAGCCCACCCGCCAGGGGGAGATGCACTAATGAAAAACTGTTTTTT.

The chain couples TRBV5-6 to TRBJ1-6; D is undetermined. Trimming removed 1 base from V and 14 bases from J, with 10 bases in between. The CDR3 spans 12 residues. CDR1 and CDR2 (germline): SGHDT, YYEEEE. This CDR3 reads CASSLKASTLHF. DNA of the CDR3: TGTGCCAGCAGCTTGAAGGCTTCGACCCTCCACTTT. Full variable domain (remainder filled in from reference TRBV5-6 and TRBJ1-6): DAGVTQSPTHLIKTRGQQVTLRCSPKSGHDTVSWYQQALGQGPQFIFQYYEEEERQRGNFPDRFSGHQFPNYSSELNVNALLLGDSALYLCASSLKASTLHFGNGTRLTVT.

The DNA of the CDR3 is TGTGCCAGTAGTATACACACCAGGACAGTTGCCTACGAGCAGTACTTC. It codes for CASSIHTRTVAYEQYF. V and J are TRBV19 and TRBJ2-7; a possible D gene is TRBD1 (6 bases). The V gene lost 2 bases and the J gene lost 2 bases, with 16 bases spanning the gap. The CDR3 extends over 16 amino acids. The V gene's germline CDR1 is LNHDA and CDR2 SQIVND (reference sequence).

As to this clone: The same CDR3 is also encoded by other DNA sequences in this sample. The CDR3 here is CASSLTYEQYF. CDR3 in DNA: TGTGCCAGCAGCTTGACTTACGAGCAGTACTTC. The chain uses TRBV5-6 and TRBJ2-7; D call uncertain. The CDR3 is made up of 11 amino acids. The V and J ends lost 1 base and 4 bases respectively, with 3 bases between them. The germline V gene encodes CDR1 SGHDT and CDR2 YYEEEE.

The chain is built from TRBV9 and TRBJ2-7, with 8 bases matching TRBD1. Germline V gene lookup returns CDR1 SGDLS and CDR2 YYNGEE. V lost 1 base, J lost 3 bases, and 6 bases stayed unmatched. The CDR3 sequence is 15 residues long. The CDR3 nucleotides are TGTGCCAGCAGCGTATATGCAGGGGGCTTCTACGAGCAGTACTTC. Its protein product is CASSVYAGGFYEQYF.

Concerning this clone itself: The same CDR3 is also encoded by other DNA sequences in this sample. The gene calls are TRBV9 and TRBJ2-3; a weak D match, TRBD2 (6 bases). The CDR3 consists of 14 residues. The V end lost 2 bases, the J end lost 2 bases, and 9 bases lay between the germline ends. CDR1 and CDR2 from the germline V gene are SGDLS and YYNGEE. This CDR3 reads CASSVGDFTDTQYF. The DNA for the CDR3 is TGTGCCAGCAGCGTGGGGGACTTCACAGATACGCAGTATTTT.

The chain links TRBV6-5 to TRBJ2-7; a possible D gene is TRBD1 (6 bases). Germline lookup yields CDR1 MNHEY and CDR2 SVGAGI. Trimming cost V 1 base and J 2 bases, with 15 bases left between them. The length of the CDR3 is 16 residues. This CDR3 is CASSYFSGPGAYEQYF. The CDR3 DNA is TGTGCCAGCAGTTACTTCTCGGGCCCAGGGGCCTACGAGCAGTACTTC.

The chain couples TRBV28 to TRBJ2-3, with a weak D call TRBD2 (5 bases). Germline lookup yields CDR1 MDHEN and CDR2 SYDVKM. V lost 4 bases and J lost 1, with 12 bases in between. The CDR3 is 15 residues long. The CDR3 is CASSSHGVRTDTQYF. CDR3 DNA: TGTGCCAGCAGTTCCCACGGGGTACGCACAGATACGCAGTATTTT.

The rearrangement uses TRBV4-1 and TRBJ2-1; TRBD2 might be the D (6 bases). The CDR3 covers 17 residues. Germline V CDR1 and CDR2: MGHRA, YSYEKL. With 0 bases removed from V and 4 bases from J, the gap between germline ends came to 16 bases. The CDR3 bases are TGCGCCAGCAGCCAAGAGGGGTCCTGGACTATATACAATGAGCAGTTCTTC. The encoded protein is CASSQEGSWTIYNEQFF.

The V call is TRBV15, the J call TRBJ1-3; D is unclear. V was pared by 0 bases and J by 1 base, with 13 bases between. Per the germline V gene, CDR1 is LNHNV and CDR2 is YYDKDF (reference sequence). CDR3 length: 17 residues. Here the CDR3 DNA reads TGTGCCACCAGCAGAGAGTCGCAGGCCTTATCTGGAAACACCATATATTTT. It translates to CATSRESQALSGNTIYF.

The chain combines TRBV7-3 with TRBJ2-2; D gene ambiguous. The ends were cut back, 5 bases at V and 0 bases at J, with 25 bases in the middle. Germline values: CDR1 SGHTA, CDR2 FQGTGA. The length of the CDR3 is 20 residues. The DNA for the CDR3 is TGTGCCAGCAGCCCCTTCCCCCTCCAGGTATTGGGCGCGAACACCGGGGAGCTGTTTTTT. This gives the protein CASSPFPLQVLGANTGELFF.

This clone was seen only once. The chain joins TRBV30 to TRBJ2-1; D may be TRBD1 (5 bases). The V end was cut by 2 bases, the J end by 0 bases, with 11 bases between. Per germline, CDR1 GTSNPN and CDR2 SVGIG (reference sequence). This CDR3 has 15 amino acids. CDR3 loop: CAWSPGSSSYNEQFF. The DNA for the CDR3 is TGTGCCTGGAGTCCAGGGTCTAGCTCCTACAATGAGCAGTTCTTC.

DNA for the CDR3: TGCAGCGTTGAAACGTCTATCGGGCGGTTCTTC. Its translation: CSVETSIGRFF. The chain uses TRBV29-1 and TRBJ2-1; no reliable D call. V lost 2 bases and J 15 bases, leaving 14 bases between the germline ends. The CDR3 is 11 residues long. The germline CDR1 and CDR2 sequences are SQVTM and ANQGSEA.

The chain carries TRBV30 and TRBJ1-2; D might be TRBD1 (5 bases). Germline V lookup: CDR1 GTSNPN, CDR2 SVGIG (reference sequence). The CDR3 is made up of 15 amino acids. The V end lost 4 bases, the J end lost 4 bases, and 19 bases lay between the germline ends. For the CDR3, the DNA is TGTGCCTGGATGGCCGGGGTGGGGACGATCTATGGCTACACCTTC. Encoded protein: CAWMAGVGTIYGYTF.

The chain joins TRBV5-6 to TRBJ2-5; D is uncertain. The germline gives CDR1 SGHDT, CDR2 YYEEEE. V gave up 0 bases and J gave up 1 base, with 16 bases separating them. The CDR3 is 17 amino acids. The CDR3 bases are TGTGCCAGCAGCTTGGCCCTACGACGCGGACGCCAAGAGACCCAGTACTTC. This codes for CASSLALRRGRQETQYF.

The chain couples TRBV28 to TRBJ1-2; D unresolved. Trimming pared 3 bases from V and 6 bases from J, leaving 17 bases between. There are 15 residues in the CDR3. Germline CDR1 and CDR2: MDHEN and SYDVKM. The CDR3 loop reads CASSFPPVSNNGYTF. The CDR3 nucleotides read TGTGCCAGCAGTTTCCCCCCGGTCAGCAATAATGGCTACACCTTC.

The rearrangement joins TRBV28 to TRBJ2-1, with D perhaps TRBD1 (5 bases). The CDR3 sequence is 17 residues long. Germline V gene data show CDR1 as MDHEN and CDR2 as SYDVKM. Trimming removed 6 bases from V and 7 bases from J, with 25 bases in between. The CDR3, as DNA: TGTGCCAGCAGCCGCATCGACTGGACATCCCTTAAGAATGAGCAGTTCTTC. Its protein product is CASSRIDWTSLKNEQFF.

The rearrangement links TRBV10-3 to TRBJ1-1, with 7 bases that match TRBD1. The length of the CDR3 is 14 residues. The junction had 5 bases not matched to a gene; V was cut back by 7 bases and J by 0 bases. CDR1 and CDR2 from the germline V gene are ENHRY and SYGVKD. The CDR3 DNA reads TGTGCCATCACCCAGGGGGATATGAACACTGAAGCTTTCTTT. Residues: CAITQGDMNTEAFF.

The J gene is TRBJ2-2, the V gene TRBV2, with TRBD2 matching 9 bases. J lost 4 bases, V lost 3 bases, and 3 bases had no gene match. The CDR3 totals 15 residues. CDR1 is SNHLY and CDR2 is FYNNEI in the germline V gene. This chain's CDR3 is CASSDGGRATGELFF. The CDR3 DNA reads TGTGCCAGCAGTGACGGCGGGAGGGCCACCGGGGAGCTGTTTTTT. Combining the CDR3 with reference TRBV2 and TRBJ2-2 gives the whole variable domain EPEVTQTPSHQVTQMGQEVILRCVPISNHLYFYWYRQILGQKVEFLVSFYNNEISEKSEIFDDQFSVERPDGSNFTLKIRSTKLEDSAMYFCASSDGGRATGELFFGEGSRLTVL.

The chain recombines TRBV4-3 with TRBJ2-5; TRBD1 might be the D (5 bases). Looked up from germline, CDR1 is LGHNA and CDR2 is YSLEER. This CDR3 region has 15 residues. V was trimmed by 1 base and J by 4 bases, leaving 13 bases between them. The DNA for the CDR3 is TGCGCCAGCAGCCAAGGTTGGGGCGGTGGAGAGACCCAGTACTTC. It codes for CASSQGWGGGETQYF.

The gene calls are TRBV6-1 and TRBJ1-1; weak D call: TRBD1 (5 bases). V lost 11 bases and J 3 bases, leaving 13 bases between the germline ends. The germline V gene encodes CDR1 MNHNS and CDR2 SASEGT. The CDR3 loop spans 12 amino acids. Written as DNA, the CDR3 is TGTGCCGGGGCCCGTTGGGACACTGAAGCTTTCTTT. Protein product: CAGARWDTEAFF.

The chain has TRBV19 and TRBJ1-2; no clear D gene. With 5 bases removed from V and 4 bases from J, the gap between germline ends came to 11 bases. CDR3 length equals 13 residues. The germline V gene encodes CDR1 LNHDA and CDR2 SQIVND (reference sequence). The CDR3 here is CASSHRSTYGYTF. The DNA for the CDR3 is TGTGCCAGTAGTCACCGTAGCACCTATGGCTACACCTTC.

The V gene is TRBV6-1, the J gene TRBJ1-2; D call uncertain. This CDR3 has 14 residues. In germline, CDR1 is MNHNS, CDR2 SASEGT. V was shortened by 3 bases and J by 6 bases, with 14 bases between the two germline ends. The CDR3 DNA sequence: TGTGCCAGCAGTGACCGGGAAAGGATCGATGGCTACACCTTC. Amino acids: CASSDRERIDGYTF.

This chain uses TRBV9 with TRBJ2-1; D is perhaps TRBD2 (6 bases). The CDR3 is 16 residues long. The germline V and J ends were trimmed by 4 bases and 4 bases, with 18 bases remaining between them. Germline V gene lookup returns CDR1 SGDLS and CDR2 YYNGEE. The CDR3, as DNA: TGTGCCAGCAGCCCCCAGACTGGGAGGACATACAATGAGCAGTTCTTC. It specifies CASSPQTGRTYNEQFF.

This clone was observed a single time. V and J are TRBV6-1 and TRBJ2-3; 8 positions agree with TRBD2. The V gene's germline CDR1 is MNHNS and CDR2 SASEGT. The V segment lost 2 bases and the J segment 0 bases; nucleotides outside the gene matches: 7. The CDR3 runs to 17 residues. The DNA for the CDR3 is TGTGCCAGCAGTGAATGGGCTAGCGGGCCTAGCACAGATACGCAGTATTTT. Protein sequence: CASSEWASGPSTDTQYF.

The chain links TRBV7-9 to TRBJ2-1; D perhaps matches TRBD1 (5 bases). The CDR3 extends over 18 amino acids. V lost 1 base to trimming and J lost 0 bases, with 16 bases between them. Germline values: CDR1 SEHNR, CDR2 FQNEAQ (reference sequence). In DNA form, the CDR3 reads TGTGCCAGCAGCTTAGTAGTCAGGGTAACGAGCTCCTACAATGAGCAGTTCTTC. Translating it yields CASSLVVRVTSSYNEQFF.

About this clone: The sample carries other DNA sequences with the same CDR3. This rearrangement joins TRBV11-2 to TRBJ2-7, with D unclear. The V gene's germline CDR1 is SGHAT and CDR2 FQNNGV. The length of the CDR3 is 13 residues. With 0 bases removed from V and 1 base from J, the gap between germline ends came to 4 bases. CDR3 in amino acids: CASSLEISYEQYF. The CDR3 DNA is TGTGCCAGCAGCTTAGAAATATCCTACGAGCAGTACTTC.